This T cell receptor (beta chain) was sequenced in a study of T cell responses to AZD1222 COVID-19 vaccine. Study in general: Pooling was applied to second doses at about 4 or about 12 weeks.

Study results and limitations: Rises in breadth and depth of Spike-specific TCRs came after two AZD1222 doses. Vaccine-related CD4 TCRs covered spike, predominating at 160-218 and 743-854.

J was trimmed by 7 bases and V by 7 bases; bases with no gene match: 13. CDR1 is ENHRY and CDR2 is SYGVKD in the germline V gene. This CDR3 comprises 15 residues. For this clone: Its antigen is unknown.

Libraries were prepared by immunoSEQ multiplex PCR; TCRdb keeps only in-frame clonotypes and omits some of them. This table has approximately 150,000 clones, roughly 92% appearing once. Sample: peripheral blood, taken on day 0 of AZD1222 vaccination. The V gene is TRBV10-3, the J gene TRBJ2-1; 7 nucleotides match TRBD2. This TCR was sampled from an adult in good health. The CDR3 region is CAITAGGSLGNEQFF. The CDR3 DNA reads as TGTGCCATCACGGCTGGCGGGAGTTTGGGGAATGAGCAGTTCTTC.